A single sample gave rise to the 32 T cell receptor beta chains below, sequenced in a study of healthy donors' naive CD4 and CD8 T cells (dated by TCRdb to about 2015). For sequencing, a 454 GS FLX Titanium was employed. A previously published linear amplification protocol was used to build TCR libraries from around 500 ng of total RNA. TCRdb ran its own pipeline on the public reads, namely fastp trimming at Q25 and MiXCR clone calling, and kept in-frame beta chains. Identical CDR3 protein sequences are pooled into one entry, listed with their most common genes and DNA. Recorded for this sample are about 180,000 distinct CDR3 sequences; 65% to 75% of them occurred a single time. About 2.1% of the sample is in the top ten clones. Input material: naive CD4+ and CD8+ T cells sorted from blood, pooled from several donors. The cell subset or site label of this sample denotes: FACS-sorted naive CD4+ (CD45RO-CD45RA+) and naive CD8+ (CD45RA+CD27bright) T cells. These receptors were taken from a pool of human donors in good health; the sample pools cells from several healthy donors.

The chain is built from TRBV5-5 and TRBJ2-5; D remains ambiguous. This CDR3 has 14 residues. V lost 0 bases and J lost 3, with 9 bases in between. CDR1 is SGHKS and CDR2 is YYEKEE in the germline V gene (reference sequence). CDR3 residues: CASSLVGSKETQYF. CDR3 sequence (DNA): TGTGCCAGCAGCTTGGTGGGCTCTAAAGAGACCCAGTACTTC.

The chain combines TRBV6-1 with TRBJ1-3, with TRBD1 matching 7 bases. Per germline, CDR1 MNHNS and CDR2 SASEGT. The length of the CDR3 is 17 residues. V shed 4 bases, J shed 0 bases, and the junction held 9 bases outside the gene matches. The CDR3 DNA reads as TGTGCCAGCAGTGCGCCAGCGGGACAGAGCTCTGGAAACACCATATATTTT. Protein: CASSAPAGQSSGNTIYF.

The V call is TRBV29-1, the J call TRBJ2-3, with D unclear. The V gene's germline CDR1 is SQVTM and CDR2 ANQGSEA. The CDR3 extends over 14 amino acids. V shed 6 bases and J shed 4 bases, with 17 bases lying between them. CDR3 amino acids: CSVMNRLTSDTQYF. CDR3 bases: TGCAGCGTCATGAACAGACTTACTTCAGATACGCAGTATTTT.

CDR3 in amino acids: CASSYSRILVKNIQYF. Written as DNA, the CDR3 is TGTGCCAGCAGTTACTCGAGGATATTAGTCAAAAACATTCAGTACTTC. The chain combines TRBV6-2 or TRBV6-3 with TRBJ2-4; D unclear. The germline V and J ends were trimmed by 0 bases and 3 bases, with 12 bases remaining between them. CDR1 and CDR2 (germline): MNHEY, SVGEGT. This CDR3 is built from 16 residues.

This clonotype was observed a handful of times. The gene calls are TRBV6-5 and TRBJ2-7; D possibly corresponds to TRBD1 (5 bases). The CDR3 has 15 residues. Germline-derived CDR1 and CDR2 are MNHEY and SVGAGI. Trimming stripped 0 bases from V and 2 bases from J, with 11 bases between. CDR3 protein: CASSYSPGPTYEQYF. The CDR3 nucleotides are TGTGCCAGCAGTTACTCTCCAGGGCCTACCTACGAGCAGTACTTC.

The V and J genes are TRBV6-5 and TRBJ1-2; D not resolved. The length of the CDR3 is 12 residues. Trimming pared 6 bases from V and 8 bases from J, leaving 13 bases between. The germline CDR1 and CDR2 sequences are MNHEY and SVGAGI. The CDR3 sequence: CASRGGSNGYTF. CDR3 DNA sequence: TGTGCCAGCAGAGGCGGTTCCAACGGCTACACCTTC.

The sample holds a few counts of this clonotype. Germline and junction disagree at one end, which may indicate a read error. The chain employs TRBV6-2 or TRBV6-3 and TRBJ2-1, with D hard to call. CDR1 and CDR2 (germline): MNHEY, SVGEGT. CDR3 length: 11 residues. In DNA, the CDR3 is TGTGCCAGCAGTTACTCAGGGCTCGTTTCCTTC. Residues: CASSYSGLVSF.

The CDR3 region has the DNA TGTGCCAGCAGCTTAGACTGGACAGGGCGGATCGGCACTGAAGCTTTCTTT. Translation gives CASSLDWTGRIGTEAFF. The V gene is TRBV11-1, the J gene TRBJ1-1; 8 nucleotides line up with TRBD1. The germline V gene has CDR1 SGHAT and CDR2 FQDESV (reference sequence). This CDR3 has 17 residues. The J segment lost 4 bases and the V segment lost 1 base, leaving 11 bases of the junction unmatched. The full variable domain, in which reference TRBV11-1 and TRBJ1-1 provide the parts outside the CDR3, is EAEVAQSPRYKITEKSQAVAFWCDPISGHATLYWYRQILGQGPELLVQFQDESVVDDSQLPKDRFSAERLKGVDSTLKIQPAELGDSAMYLCASSLDWTGRIGTEAFFGQGTRLTVV.

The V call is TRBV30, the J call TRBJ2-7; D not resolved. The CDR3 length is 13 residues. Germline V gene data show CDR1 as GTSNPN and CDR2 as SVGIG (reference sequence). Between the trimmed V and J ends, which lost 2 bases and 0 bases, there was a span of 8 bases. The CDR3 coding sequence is TGTGCCTGGAGTCCTGTCAGCTCCTACGAGCAGTACTTC. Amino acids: CAWSPVSSYEQYF.

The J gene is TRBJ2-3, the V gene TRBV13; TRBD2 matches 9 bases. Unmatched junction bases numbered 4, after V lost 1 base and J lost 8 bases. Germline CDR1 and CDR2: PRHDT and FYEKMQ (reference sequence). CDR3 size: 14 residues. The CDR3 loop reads CASSLELAGGTQYF. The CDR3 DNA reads TGTGCCAGCAGCTTAGAACTAGCGGGTGGTACGCAGTATTTT.

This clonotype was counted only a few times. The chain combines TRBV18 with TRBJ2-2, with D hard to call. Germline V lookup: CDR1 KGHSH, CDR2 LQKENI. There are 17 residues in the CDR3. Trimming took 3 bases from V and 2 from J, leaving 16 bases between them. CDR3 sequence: CASSPVNTALNTGELFF. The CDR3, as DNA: TGTGCCAGCTCACCGGTAAATACGGCCCTTAACACCGGGGAGCTGTTTTTT.

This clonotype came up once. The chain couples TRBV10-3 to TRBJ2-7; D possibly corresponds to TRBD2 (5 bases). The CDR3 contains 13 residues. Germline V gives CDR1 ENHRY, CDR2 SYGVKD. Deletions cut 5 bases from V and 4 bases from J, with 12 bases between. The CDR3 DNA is TGTGCCATCAGTACCCGGACTGATTACGAGCAGTACTTC. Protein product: CAISTRTDYEQYF.

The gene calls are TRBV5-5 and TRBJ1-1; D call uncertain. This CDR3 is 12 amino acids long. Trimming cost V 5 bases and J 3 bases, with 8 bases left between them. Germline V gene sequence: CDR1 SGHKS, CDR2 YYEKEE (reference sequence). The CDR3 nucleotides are TGTGCCAGCAGAAGGACGGACACTGAAGCTTTCTTT. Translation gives CASRRTDTEAFF.

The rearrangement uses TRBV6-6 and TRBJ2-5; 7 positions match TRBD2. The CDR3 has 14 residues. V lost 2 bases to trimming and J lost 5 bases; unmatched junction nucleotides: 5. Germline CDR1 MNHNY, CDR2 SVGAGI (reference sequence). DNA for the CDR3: TGTGCCAGCAGTTACGGCGGGAGTATGGAGACCCAGTACTTC. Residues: CASSYGGSMETQYF.

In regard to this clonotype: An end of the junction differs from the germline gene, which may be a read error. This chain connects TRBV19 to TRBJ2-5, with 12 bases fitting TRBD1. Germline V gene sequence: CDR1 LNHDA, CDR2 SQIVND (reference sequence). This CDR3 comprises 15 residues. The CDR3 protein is CLHRDRGPVGETQYF. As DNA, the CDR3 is TGCCTCCACCGGGACAGGGGGCCGGTGGGGGAGACCCAGTACTTC.

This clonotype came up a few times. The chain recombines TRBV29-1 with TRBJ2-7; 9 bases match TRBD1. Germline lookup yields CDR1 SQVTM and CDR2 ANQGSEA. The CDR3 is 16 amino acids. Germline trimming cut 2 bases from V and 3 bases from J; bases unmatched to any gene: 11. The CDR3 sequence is CSVENTPGQGHYEQYF. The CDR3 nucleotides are TGCAGCGTTGAAAATACTCCGGGACAGGGCCACTACGAGCAGTACTTC.

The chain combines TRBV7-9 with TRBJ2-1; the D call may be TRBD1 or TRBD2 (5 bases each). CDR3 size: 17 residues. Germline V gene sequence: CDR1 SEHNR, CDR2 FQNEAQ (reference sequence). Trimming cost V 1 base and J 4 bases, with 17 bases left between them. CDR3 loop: CASSLGHSGRLYNEQFF. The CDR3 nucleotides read TGTGCCAGCAGCTTAGGACACTCAGGGAGATTGTACAATGAGCAGTTCTTC.

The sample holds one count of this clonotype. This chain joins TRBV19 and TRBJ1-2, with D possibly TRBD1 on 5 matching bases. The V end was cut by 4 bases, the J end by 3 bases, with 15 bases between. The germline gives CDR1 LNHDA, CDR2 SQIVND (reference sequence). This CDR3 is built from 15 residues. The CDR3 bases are TGTGCCAGTAGTACCCCAGGGTATGCAGACTATGGCTACACCTTC. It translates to CASSTPGYADYGYTF.

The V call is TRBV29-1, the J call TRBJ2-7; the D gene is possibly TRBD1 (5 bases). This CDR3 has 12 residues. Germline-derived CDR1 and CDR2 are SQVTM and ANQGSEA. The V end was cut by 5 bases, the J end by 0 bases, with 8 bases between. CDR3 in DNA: TGCAGCGTTAAAACAGGCTCCTACGAGCAGTACTTC. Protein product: CSVKTGSYEQYF.

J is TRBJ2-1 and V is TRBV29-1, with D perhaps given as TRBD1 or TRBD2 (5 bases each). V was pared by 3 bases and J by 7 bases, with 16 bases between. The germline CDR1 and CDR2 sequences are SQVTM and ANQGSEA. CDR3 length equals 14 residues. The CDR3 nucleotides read TGCAGCGTTGACTGGGACCCTAACTTGAATGAGCAGTTCTTC. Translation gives CSVDWDPNLNEQFF.

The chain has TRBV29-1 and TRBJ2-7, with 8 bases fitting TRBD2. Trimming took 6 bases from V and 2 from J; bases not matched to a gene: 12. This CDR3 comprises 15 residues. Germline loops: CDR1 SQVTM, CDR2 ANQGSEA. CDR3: CSVGGLREATYEQYF. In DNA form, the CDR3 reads TGCAGCGTGGGTGGCTTGCGGGAGGCCACCTACGAGCAGTACTTC.

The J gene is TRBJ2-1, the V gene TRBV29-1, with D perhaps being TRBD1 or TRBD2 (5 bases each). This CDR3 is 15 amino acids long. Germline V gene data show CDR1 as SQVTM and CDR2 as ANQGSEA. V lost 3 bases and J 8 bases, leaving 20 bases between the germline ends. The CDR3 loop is CSVDGLGVDIDEQFF. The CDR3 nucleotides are TGCAGCGTTGATGGGTTGGGGGTGGATATCGATGAGCAGTTCTTC.

The CDR3 loop is CSAGDSTYEQYF. For the CDR3, the DNA is TGCAGCGCTGGGGATTCCACCTACGAGCAGTACTTC. This sequence joins TRBV29-1 and TRBJ2-7; D unclear. The length of the CDR3 is 12 residues. The germline V gene encodes CDR1 SQVTM and CDR2 ANQGSEA. The germline V and J ends were trimmed by 7 bases and 2 bases, with 12 bases remaining between them.

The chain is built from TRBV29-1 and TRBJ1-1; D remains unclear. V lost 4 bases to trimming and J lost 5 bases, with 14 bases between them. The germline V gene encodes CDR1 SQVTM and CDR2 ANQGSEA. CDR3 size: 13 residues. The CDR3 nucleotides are TGCAGCGTTGCCCAATTTGGGTCAACTGAAGCTTTCTTT. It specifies CSVAQFGSTEAFF. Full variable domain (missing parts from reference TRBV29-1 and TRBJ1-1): SAVISQKPSRDICQRGTSLTIQCQVDSQVTMMFWYRQQPGQSLTLIATANQGSEATYESGFVIDKFPISRPNLTFSTLTVSNMSPEDSSIYLCSVAQFGSTEAFFGQGTRLTVV.

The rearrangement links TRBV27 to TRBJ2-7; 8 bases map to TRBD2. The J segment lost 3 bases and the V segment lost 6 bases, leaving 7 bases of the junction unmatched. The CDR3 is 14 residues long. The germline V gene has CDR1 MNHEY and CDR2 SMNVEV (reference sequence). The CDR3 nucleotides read TGTGCCAGCAGCCACTACGGGAGGGACTACGAGCAGTACTTC. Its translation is CASSHYGRDYEQYF.

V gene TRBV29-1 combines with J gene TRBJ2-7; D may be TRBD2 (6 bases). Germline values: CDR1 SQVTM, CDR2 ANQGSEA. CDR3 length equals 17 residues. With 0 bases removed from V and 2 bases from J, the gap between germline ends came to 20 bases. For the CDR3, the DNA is TGCAGCGTTGAAGAATGGGGAGAGACTCCGGGAGCCTACGAGCAGTACTTC. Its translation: CSVEEWGETPGAYEQYF.

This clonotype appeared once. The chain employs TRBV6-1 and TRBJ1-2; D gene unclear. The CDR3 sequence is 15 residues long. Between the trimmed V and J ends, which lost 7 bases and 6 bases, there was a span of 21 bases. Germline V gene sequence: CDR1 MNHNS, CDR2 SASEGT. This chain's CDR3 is CASNPTAFFVDGYTF. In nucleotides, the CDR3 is TGTGCCAGCAACCCCACAGCGTTCTTCGTGGATGGCTACACCTTC.

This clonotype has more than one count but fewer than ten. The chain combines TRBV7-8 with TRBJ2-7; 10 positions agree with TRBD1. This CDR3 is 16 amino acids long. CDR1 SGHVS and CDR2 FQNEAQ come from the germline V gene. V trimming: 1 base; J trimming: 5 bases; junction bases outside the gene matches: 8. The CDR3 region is CASSLGGSGQGNEQYF. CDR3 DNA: TGTGCCAGCAGCTTAGGAGGGTCGGGACAGGGGAACGAGCAGTACTTC.

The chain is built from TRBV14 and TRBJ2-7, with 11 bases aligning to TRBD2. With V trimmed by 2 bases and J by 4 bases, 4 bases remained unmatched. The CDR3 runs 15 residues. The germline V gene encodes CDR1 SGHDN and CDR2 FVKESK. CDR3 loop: CASSQTSSGGYEQYF. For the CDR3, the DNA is TGTGCCAGCAGCCAAACATCTAGCGGGGGGTACGAGCAGTACTTC.

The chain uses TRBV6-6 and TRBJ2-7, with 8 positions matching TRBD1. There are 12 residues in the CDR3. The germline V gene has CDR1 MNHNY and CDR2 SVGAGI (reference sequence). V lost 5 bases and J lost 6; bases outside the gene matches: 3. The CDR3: CASSMGQAEQYF. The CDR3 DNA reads TGTGCCAGCAGTATGGGACAGGCCGAGCAGTACTTC.

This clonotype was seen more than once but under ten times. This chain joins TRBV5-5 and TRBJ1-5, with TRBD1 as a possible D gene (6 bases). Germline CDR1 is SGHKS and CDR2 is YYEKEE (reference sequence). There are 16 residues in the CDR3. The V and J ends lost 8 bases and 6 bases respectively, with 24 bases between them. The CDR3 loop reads CASAMGLTGLSQPQHF. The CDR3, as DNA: TGTGCCAGTGCAATGGGCCTTACAGGGTTAAGTCAGCCCCAGCATTTT. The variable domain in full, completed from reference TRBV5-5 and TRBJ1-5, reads DAGVTQSPTHLIKTRGQQVTLRCSPISGHKSVSWYQQVLGQGPQFIFQYYEKEERGRGNFPDRFSARQFPNYSSELNVNALLLGDSALYLCASAMGLTGLSQPQHFGDGTRLSIL.

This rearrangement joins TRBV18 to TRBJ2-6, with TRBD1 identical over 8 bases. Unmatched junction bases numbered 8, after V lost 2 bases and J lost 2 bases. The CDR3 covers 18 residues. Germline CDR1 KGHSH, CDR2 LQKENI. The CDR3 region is CASSPADRVTTGANVLTF. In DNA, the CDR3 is TGTGCCAGCTCACCAGCGGACAGGGTGACGACTGGGGCCAACGTCCTGACTTTC.